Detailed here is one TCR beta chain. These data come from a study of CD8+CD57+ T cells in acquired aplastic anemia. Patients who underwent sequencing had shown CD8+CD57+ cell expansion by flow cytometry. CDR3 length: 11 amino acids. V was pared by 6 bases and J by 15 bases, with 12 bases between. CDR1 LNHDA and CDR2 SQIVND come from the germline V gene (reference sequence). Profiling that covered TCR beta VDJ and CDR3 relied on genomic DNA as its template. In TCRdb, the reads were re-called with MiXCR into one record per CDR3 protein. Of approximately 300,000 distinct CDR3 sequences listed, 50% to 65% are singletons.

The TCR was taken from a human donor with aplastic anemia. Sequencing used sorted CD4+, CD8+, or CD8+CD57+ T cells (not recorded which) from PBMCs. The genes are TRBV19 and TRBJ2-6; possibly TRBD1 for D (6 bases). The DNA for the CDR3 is TGTGCCAGTAGGATTGACAGGACCCTGACTTTC. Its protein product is CASRIDRTLTF.